These 31 T cell receptor beta chains share one sample of origin, sequenced in a study of T cell changes during pregnancy in multiple sclerosis. Sequencing used immunoSEQ multiplex PCR; TCRdb keeps in-frame clones, though not all of them. The repertoire holds about 50,000 clones, with roughly 92% as singletons. The material was CD4+ T cells from peripheral blood mononuclear cells, obtained in the third trimester of pregnancy. These receptors originate from a female donor with multiple sclerosis, enrolled in a pregnancy study.

The CDR3 sequence is CATHDRGDSPLHF. The CDR3 DNA is TGTGCCACCCATGACAGGGGAGATTCACCCCTCCACTTT. The rearrangement links TRBV19 to TRBJ1-6; 8 bases are a match to TRBD1. The CDR3 spans 13 residues. Germline CDR1 LNHDA, CDR2 SQIVND (reference sequence). After removal of 10 bases from V and 8 bases from J, the junction contained 7 bases not matched to a gene.

V usage is TRBV6-5 and J usage is TRBJ2-7, with D tentatively TRBD1 (6 bases). Trimming took off 6 bases at V and 4 bases at J, with 16 bases between the two ends. This CDR3 has 14 residues. Germline values: CDR1 MNHEY, CDR2 SVGAGI. This CDR3 reads CASRKGVGLYEQYF. In DNA form, the CDR3 reads TGTGCCAGCAGGAAGGGGGTGGGTCTTTACGAGCAGTACTTC.

This chain links TRBV11-2 with TRBJ2-7; 9 bases fit TRBD2. CDR1 and CDR2 from the germline V gene are SGHAT and FQNNGV. The CDR3 is made up of 16 amino acids. Trimming at V came to 0 bases and at J to 4 bases, leaving 7 bases not matched to a gene. This CDR3 is CASSLDGLAGTYEQYF. The DNA for the CDR3 is TGTGCCAGCAGCTTAGATGGCCTAGCGGGGACGTACGAGCAGTACTTC.

V gene TRBV5-6 combines with J gene TRBJ2-1, with 12 bases lining up with TRBD2. The CDR3 totals 16 residues. Germline values: CDR1 SGHDT, CDR2 YYEEEE. With V trimmed by 2 bases and J by 9 bases, 9 bases remained unmatched. CDR3 sequence: CASSLRLAGDHIEQFF. The CDR3 DNA reads as TGTGCCAGCAGCTTACGACTAGCGGGGGATCATATTGAGCAGTTCTTC.

V usage is TRBV2 and J usage is TRBJ1-5; D gene uncertain. Between the trimmed V and J ends, which lost 4 bases and 4 bases, there was a span of 11 bases. In germline, CDR1 is SNHLY, CDR2 FYNNEI. This CDR3 has 14 amino acids. This chain's CDR3 is CASSVLQHNQPQHF. The CDR3 region has the DNA TGTGCCAGCAGTGTGTTACAGCATAATCAGCCCCAGCATTTT.

This clone has a single count. The chain employs TRBV9 and TRBJ2-2; D is uncertain. CDR3 length: 15 residues. Germline lookup yields CDR1 SGDLS and CDR2 YYNGEE. V lost 0 bases to trimming and J lost 4 bases, with 10 bases between them. CDR3 amino acids: CASSVALEATGELFF. Written as DNA, the CDR3 is TGTGCCAGCAGCGTAGCGCTCGAGGCCACCGGGGAGCTGTTTTTT.

This chain links TRBV20-1 with TRBJ1-3; D gene uncertain. This CDR3 spans 11 amino acids. Germline V lookup: CDR1 DFQATT, CDR2 SNEGSKA (reference sequence). V was pared by 5 bases and J by 0 bases, with 2 bases between. CDR3 residues: CSALSGNTIYF. In DNA, the CDR3 is TGCAGTGCTCTCTCTGGAAACACCATATATTTT.

This clone was picked up a small number of times. This chain connects TRBV6-5 to TRBJ2-2, with TRBD1 matching 9 bases. V shed 4 bases, J shed 7 bases, and the junction held 10 bases outside the gene matches. Per germline, CDR1 MNHEY and CDR2 SVGAGI. The CDR3 runs 16 residues. The CDR3 is CASSSPARGQGGELFF. In nucleotides, the CDR3 is TGTGCCAGCAGTTCCCCCGCGAGGGGACAGGGCGGGGAGCTGTTTTTT.

This rearrangement joins TRBV5-1 to TRBJ1-6; no clear D gene. The CDR3 is 14 amino acids. With 2 bases removed from V and 7 bases from J, the gap between germline ends came to 10 bases. CDR1 and CDR2 from the germline V gene are SGHRS and YFSETQ. CDR3 loop: CASSFSAENSPLHF. The CDR3 DNA reads TGCGCCAGCAGCTTTAGCGCAGAAAATTCACCCCTCCACTTT.

The rearrangement joins TRBV2 to TRBJ2-3; 7 nucleotides line up with TRBD1. This CDR3 contains 15 residues. The germline CDR1 and CDR2 sequences are SNHLY and FYNNEI. The J segment lost 2 bases and the V segment lost 5 bases, leaving 7 bases of the junction unmatched. CDR3 in amino acids: CASSPQGSHTDTQYF. The CDR3, as DNA: TGTGCCAGCAGTCCACAGGGGAGCCACACAGATACGCAGTATTTT.

The CDR3 DNA is TGTGCCAGCAGCTTGGGAATGCGGCGGGACACAGATACGCAGTATTTT. Protein: CASSLGMRRDTDTQYF. J is TRBJ2-3 and V is TRBV5-5; D is possibly TRBD2 (6 bases). Trimming cost V 0 bases and J 2 bases, with 13 bases left between them. The CDR3 runs to 16 residues. In germline, CDR1 is SGHKS, CDR2 YYEKEE (reference sequence).

The V call is TRBV6-5, the J call TRBJ2-5; TRBD2 is a possible D gene (6 bases). Trimming removed 2 bases from V and 4 bases from J, with 11 bases in between. The germline gives CDR1 MNHEY, CDR2 SVGAGI. The CDR3 is 14 residues long. The CDR3 DNA follows: TGTGCCAGCAGTTACGCGGGACCGACAGAGACCCAGTACTTC. The encoded protein is CASSYAGPTETQYF.

V is TRBV4-3 and J is TRBJ1-1; 8 bases are a match to TRBD1. Germline V lookup: CDR1 LGHNA, CDR2 YSLEER. The CDR3 loop spans 14 amino acids. With 5 bases clipped from V and 3 bases from J, the junction kept 5 bases outside the gene matches. The CDR3 protein is CASSWTTGDTEAFF. The DNA of the CDR3 is TGCGCCAGCAGCTGGACGACAGGGGACACTGAAGCTTTCTTT.

This chain uses TRBV2 with TRBJ1-5; 7 bases line up with TRBD1. Germline loops: CDR1 SNHLY, CDR2 FYNNEI. The CDR3 length is 15 residues. V trimming: 6 bases; J trimming: 4 bases; junction bases outside the gene matches: 9. The CDR3 DNA reads as TGTGCCAGCAGGGAAAACAGGGGTAGGAATCAGCCCCAGCATTTT. Its translation is CASRENRGRNQPQHF. Full variable domain (remainder filled in from reference TRBV2 and TRBJ1-5): EPEVTQTPSHQVTQMGQEVILRCVPISNHLYFYWYRQILGQKVEFLVSFYNNEISEKSEIFDDQFSVERPDGSNFTLKIRSTKLEDSAMYFCASRENRGRNQPQHFGDGTRLSIL.

The V call is TRBV18, the J call TRBJ2-1; 8 bases line up with TRBD1. This CDR3 comprises 15 residues. V was clipped by 3 bases and J by 6 bases; unmatched bases: 7. Germline loops: CDR1 KGHSH, CDR2 LQKENI. The CDR3 bases are TGTGCCAGCTCACCTGTTGGACAGGGAAGCAATGAGCAGTTCTTC. Translation: CASSPVGQGSNEQFF.

This chain's CDR3 is CASSEGGREQFF. The CDR3 bases are TGTGCCAGCAGTGAAGGAGGCCGGGAGCAGTTCTTC. The rearrangement links TRBV6-1 to TRBJ2-1; D not certain. In germline, CDR1 is MNHNS, CDR2 SASEGT. CDR3 size: 12 residues. Trimming cost V 1 base and J 10 bases, with 8 bases left between them.

The count of this clone is one. This CDR3 reads CAISADRGSGEQYF. The CDR3 DNA follows: TGTGCCATCAGTGCAGACAGGGGGTCGGGGGAGCAGTACTTC. The rearrangement joins TRBV10-3 to TRBJ2-7; 9 nucleotides align to TRBD1. This CDR3 is built from 14 residues. V lost 4 bases and J lost 7; bases outside the gene matches: 8. Germline lookup yields CDR1 ENHRY and CDR2 SYGVKD.

V usage is TRBV6-6 and J usage is TRBJ2-7; possible D gene TRBD1, 5 bases. This CDR3 is built from 16 residues. Germline assignment: CDR1 MNHNY and CDR2 SVGAGI (reference sequence). V was cut by 2 bases and J by 0 bases, with 14 bases left in between. CDR3 DNA sequence: TGTGCCAGCAGTTACACTGACTTGACAGCCTCCTACGAGCAGTACTTC. Translation gives CASSYTDLTASYEQYF.

This chain joins TRBV11-3 and TRBJ2-7; D may be TRBD1 (6 bases). The ends were cut back, 2 bases at V and 7 bases at J, with 12 bases in the middle. Germline CDR1 reads SGHNT; CDR2 reads YENEEA. The CDR3 consists of 13 residues. Written as DNA, the CDR3 is TGTGCCAGCAGCTTATACAGGGCGGGTGAGCAGTACTTC. Amino acids: CASSLYRAGEQYF.

The CDR3, as DNA: TGTGCCAGTAGTATATCCGGACTAGCGGGAGAAGAGACCCAGTACTTC. This encodes CASSISGLAGEETQYF. The chain links TRBV19 to TRBJ2-5, with 13 bases matching TRBD2. This CDR3 region has 16 residues. The germline V gene has CDR1 LNHDA and CDR2 SQIVND (reference sequence). Trimming removed 2 bases from V and 3 bases from J; junction bases left unmatched: 3.

The chain carries TRBV19 and TRBJ1-1, with a weak D call TRBD1 (6 bases). Germline-derived CDR1 and CDR2 are LNHDA and SQIVND (reference sequence). The ends were cut back, 3 bases at V and 6 bases at J, with 20 bases in the middle. The CDR3 has 16 residues. The CDR3 nucleotides are TGTGCCAGTAGTATGGGAATACAGGGTGGGGTGGCTGAAGCTTTCTTT. Residues: CASSMGIQGGVAEAFF.

A remark on this clone: Sequence at one end of the junction differs from germline and may be a read error. This rearrangement joins TRBV7-7 to TRBJ2-1; D is perhaps TRBD1 (5 bases). This CDR3 spans 14 amino acids. The germline V gene encodes CDR1 SSHAT and CDR2 FNYEAQ (reference sequence). CDR3 coding DNA: TGTGCTAGCAGCTTGAGCAGGGTCACGCGGGAGCAGTTCTTC. Translated: CASSLSRVTREQFF.

The chain joins TRBV7-2 to TRBJ1-6; D is unresolved. With 2 bases removed from V and 0 bases from J, the gap between germline ends came to 8 bases. This CDR3 comprises 16 residues. Germline CDR1 reads SGHTA; CDR2 reads FQGNSA. The CDR3 loop reads CASSLSQISYNSPLHF. CDR3 bases: TGTGCCAGCAGCTTATCGCAGATCTCCTATAATTCACCCCTCCACTTT.

The rearrangement joins TRBV9 to TRBJ2-5; maybe TRBD1 (5 bases). The CDR3 length is 13 residues. V lost 3 bases and J 5 bases, leaving 11 bases between the germline ends. The V gene's germline CDR1 is SGDLS and CDR2 YYNGEE. In DNA form, the CDR3 reads TGTGCCAGCAGCGAGGGGCTAGGGGAGACCCAGTACTTC. This codes for CASSEGLGETQYF. Looking up the rest from reference TRBV9 and TRBJ2-5 gives the full variable domain: DSGVTQTPKHLITATGQRVTLRCSPRSGDLSVYWYQQSLDQGLQFLIQYYNGEERAKGNILERFSAQQFPDLHSELNLSSLELGDSALYFCASSEGLGETQYFGPGTRLLVL.

The V gene is TRBV18, the J gene TRBJ1-3; 9 positions match TRBD1. The CDR3 extends over 20 amino acids. Per germline, CDR1 KGHSH and CDR2 LQKENI. The ends lost 2 bases at V and 0 bases at J; junction bases unmatched: 14. The DNA of the CDR3 is TGTGCCAGCTCACCATTTACCGGGACAGGGAACTTCTTCTCTGGAAACACCATATATTTT. This gives the protein CASSPFTGTGNFFSGNTIYF.

CDR3 residues: CASNKGGGYNEQFF. The CDR3 DNA is TGTGCCAGCAACAAGGGCGGGGGGTACAATGAGCAGTTCTTC. The chain recombines TRBV6-6 with TRBJ2-1; 8 bases are a match to TRBD2. The germline V gene has CDR1 MNHNY and CDR2 SVGAGI (reference sequence). Trimming took 7 bases from V and 4 from J; bases not matched to a gene: 6. This CDR3 contains 14 residues.

The chain joins TRBV7-2 to TRBJ1-5; weak D call: TRBD1 (6 bases). CDR1 is SGHTA and CDR2 is FQGNSA in the germline V gene. The CDR3 sequence is 13 residues long. Trimming removed 5 bases from V and 7 bases from J, with 12 bases in between. CDR3 coding DNA: TGTGCCAGCAGCACCGGCGGGGGCCAGCCCCAGCATTTT. Its translation: CASSTGGGQPQHF. Filled out from reference TRBV7-2 and TRBJ1-5, the complete variable domain reads GAGVSQSPSNKVTEKGKDVELRCDPISGHTALYWYRQSLGQGLEFLIYFQGNSAPDKSGLPSDRFSAERTGGSVSTLTIQRTQQEDSAVYLCASSTGGGQPQHFGDGTRLSIL.

The chain uses TRBV30 and TRBJ1-1; D might be TRBD1 (5 bases). The CDR3 is made up of 13 amino acids. Germline V gives CDR1 GTSNPN, CDR2 SVGIG (reference sequence). The V gene lost 4 bases and the J gene lost 2 bases, with 11 bases spanning the gap. CDR3 bases: TGTGCCTGGATCCGCGACAGAAACACTGAAGCTTTCTTT. Its translation: CAWIRDRNTEAFF.

V gene TRBV19 combines with J gene TRBJ1-4, with unresolved D. The germline V and J ends were trimmed by 5 bases and 7 bases, with 17 bases remaining between them. Germline loops: CDR1 LNHDA, CDR2 SQIVND (reference sequence). This CDR3 region has 15 residues. The CDR3 is CASSSSTLGSEKLFF. In DNA, the CDR3 is TGTGCCAGTAGTTCCTCGACCCTTGGGAGTGAAAAACTGTTTTTT. The variable domain in full, completed from reference TRBV19 and TRBJ1-4, reads DGGITQSPKYLFRKEGQNVTLSCEQNLNHDAMYWYRQDPGQGLRLIYYSQIVNDFQKGDIAEGYSVSREKKESFPLTVTSAQKNPTAFYLCASSSSTLGSEKLFFGSGTQLSVL.

The V gene is TRBV30, the J gene TRBJ1-6, with 7 positions matching TRBD1. V shed 1 base, J shed 4 bases, and the junction held 4 bases outside the gene matches. This CDR3 has 15 amino acids. CDR1 GTSNPN and CDR2 SVGIG come from the germline V gene (reference sequence). CDR3 loop: CAWSGAGGYNSPLHF. CDR3 DNA sequence: TGTGCCTGGAGTGGAGCAGGGGGTTATAATTCACCCCTCCACTTT.

The chain links TRBV7-3 to TRBJ1-2; D is unclear. V shed 1 base and J shed 6 bases, with 6 bases lying between them. Per germline, CDR1 SGHTA and CDR2 FQGTGA. This CDR3 spans 12 amino acids. CDR3 DNA: TGTGCCAGCAGCTTAATCGGGGATGGCTACACCTTC. Residues: CASSLIGDGYTF.